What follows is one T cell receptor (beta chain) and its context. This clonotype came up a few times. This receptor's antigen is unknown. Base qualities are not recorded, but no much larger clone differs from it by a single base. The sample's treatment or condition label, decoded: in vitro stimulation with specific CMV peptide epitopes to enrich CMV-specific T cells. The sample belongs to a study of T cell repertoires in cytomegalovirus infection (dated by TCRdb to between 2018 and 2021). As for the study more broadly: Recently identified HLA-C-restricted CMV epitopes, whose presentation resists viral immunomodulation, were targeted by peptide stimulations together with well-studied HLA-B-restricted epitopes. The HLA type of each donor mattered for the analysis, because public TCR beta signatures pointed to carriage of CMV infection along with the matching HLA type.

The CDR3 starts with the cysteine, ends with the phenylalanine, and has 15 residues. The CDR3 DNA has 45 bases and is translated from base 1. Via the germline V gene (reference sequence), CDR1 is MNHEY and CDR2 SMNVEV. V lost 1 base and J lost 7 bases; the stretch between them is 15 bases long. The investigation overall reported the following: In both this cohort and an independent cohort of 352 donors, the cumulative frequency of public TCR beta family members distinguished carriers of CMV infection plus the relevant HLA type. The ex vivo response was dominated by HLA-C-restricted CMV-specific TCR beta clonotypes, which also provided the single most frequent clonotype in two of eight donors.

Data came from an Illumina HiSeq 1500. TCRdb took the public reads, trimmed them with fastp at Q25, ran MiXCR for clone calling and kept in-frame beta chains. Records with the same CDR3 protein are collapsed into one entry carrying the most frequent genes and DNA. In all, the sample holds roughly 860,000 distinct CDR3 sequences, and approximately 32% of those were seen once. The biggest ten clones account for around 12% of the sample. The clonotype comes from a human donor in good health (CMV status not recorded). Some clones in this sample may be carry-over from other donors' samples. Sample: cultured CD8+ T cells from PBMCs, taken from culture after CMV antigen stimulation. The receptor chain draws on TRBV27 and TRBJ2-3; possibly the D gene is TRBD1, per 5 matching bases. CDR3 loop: CASSLYGDRGNTQYF. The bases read TGTGCCAGCAGTTTATATGGGGATAGGGGAAATACGCAGTATTTT.